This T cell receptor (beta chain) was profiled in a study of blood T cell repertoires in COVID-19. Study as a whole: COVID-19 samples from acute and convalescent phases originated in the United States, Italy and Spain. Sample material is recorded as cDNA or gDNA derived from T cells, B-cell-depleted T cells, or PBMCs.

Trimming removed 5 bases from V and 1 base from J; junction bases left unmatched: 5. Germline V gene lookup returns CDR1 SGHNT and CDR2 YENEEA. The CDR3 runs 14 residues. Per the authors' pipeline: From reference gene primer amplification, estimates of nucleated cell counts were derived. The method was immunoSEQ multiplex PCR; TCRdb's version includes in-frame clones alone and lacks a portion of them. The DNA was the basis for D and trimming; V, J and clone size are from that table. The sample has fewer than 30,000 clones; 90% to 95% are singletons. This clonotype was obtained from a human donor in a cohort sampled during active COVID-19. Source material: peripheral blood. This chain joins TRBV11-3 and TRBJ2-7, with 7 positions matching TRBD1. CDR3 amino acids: CASSQGQSSYEQYF. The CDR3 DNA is TGTGCCAGCAGCCAGGGACAGTCTTCCTACGAGCAGTACTTC.